This T cell receptor beta chain originates from a study of blood T cells in healthy people across ages. Germline values: CDR1 LNHNV, CDR2 YYDKDF (reference sequence). The CDR3 is 17 amino acids. Primers used in a second PCR of about 6 to 12 cycles were a sample-barcoded 5' primer and a J-beta primer mix. Each TCR beta cDNA got a 12-nucleotide random molecular identifier. From the 5' RACE reads, TCRdb called clonotypes with MiXCR, one entry per CDR3 protein. The sample lists hundreds of thousands of distinct CDR3 sequences, around 48% occurring once. Concerning this clonotype: Its target is not known. A read error may produce the germline difference seen at one junction end.

Broader study findings: Total diversity from one million sequenced T cells was likely underestimated. Age showed a roughly linear inverse relationship with TCR beta diversity per million T cells. Bulk PBMC profiling left naive and antigen-experienced comparisons inconclusive.

Sequencing was done on a sample of blood. The TCR sequence derives from a woman aged 55-69 years in good health. The chain combines TRBV15 with TRBJ2-6; D not certain. Written as DNA, the CDR3 is TGTACCACCAGCAGTGACTCCCGGAGCTCTGGGGCCAACGTCCTGACTTTC. Translation: CTTSSDSRSSGANVLTF.